This entry is about one T cell receptor (beta chain). Its antigen is undetermined. This entry is derived from a study of vaccination and CD4 T cells after COVID-19. Study information: Overlapping spike pools from SARS-CoV-2 and HCoV-NL63, HCoV-OC43 and HCoV-229E served as culture stimuli. Regarding the study as a whole: Post-vaccination, and not before, a median roughly 90% of reactive clones appeared in convalescent patients.

Trimming shortened V by 5 bases and J by 7 bases, and 14 bases separated the two germline ends. The CDR3 loop spans 13 amino acids. Per germline, CDR1 SGHTA and CDR2 FQGTGA. The treatment here: roughly 10-day PBMC culture with coronavirus spike peptide pools or control peptides (ViraFEST assay). US Alpha, Beta and Delta variants postdated the positive PCR dates, which ran from March to December 2020. An Oncomine TCR Beta short-read assay was used to sequence the DNA from cultured CD4+ T cells. Cultures of CD4+ T cells served as the source for extracting genomic DNA. TCRdb independently ran MiXCR on the PCR reads; one entry per CDR3 protein. The table lists approximately 15,000 distinct CDR3 sequences, roughly 56% of them singletons, with 7.4% in the top ten.

The origin of this receptor is a human donor who had recovered from COVID-19. The chain combines TRBV7-3 with TRBJ1-1, with D unresolved. What was sequenced was CD4+ T cells from blood, cultured in vitro. The CDR3 spells CASSPQIGFEAFF. The CDR3, as DNA: TGTGCCAGCAGCCCCCAGATAGGGTTTGAAGCTTTCTTT.